This T cell receptor (beta chain) was documented in a study of cytomegalovirus exposure and HLA in healthy donors. Study-level results: A later analysis showed that HLA-associated TCR beta chains had undergone more clonal expansion than equally common others.

On this clone: What it binds is not known.

PCR was performed using 60 Vbeta and 13 Jbeta primers. Only in-frame clones appear in the TCRdb table, and some are missing; sequencing was by immunoSEQ multiplex PCR. This listing includes 50,000 to 75,000 clones. Although they were nominally healthy when sampled, donors likely had unrecorded immune exposures. Trimming took off 5 bases at V and 5 bases at J, with 12 bases between the two ends. Germline V CDR1 and CDR2: MNHEY, SVGAGI. The CDR3 loop spans 13 amino acids. This chain links TRBV6-5 with TRBJ2-5; perhaps TRBD1 as D (6 bases). Sequenced sample: PBMCs. This receptor was obtained from a woman in her late teens or twenties in good health and CMV-seronegative. Written as DNA, the CDR3 is TGTGCCAGCAGTCCAACAGGGACGGAGACCCAGTACTTC. Amino acids: CASSPTGTETQYF.